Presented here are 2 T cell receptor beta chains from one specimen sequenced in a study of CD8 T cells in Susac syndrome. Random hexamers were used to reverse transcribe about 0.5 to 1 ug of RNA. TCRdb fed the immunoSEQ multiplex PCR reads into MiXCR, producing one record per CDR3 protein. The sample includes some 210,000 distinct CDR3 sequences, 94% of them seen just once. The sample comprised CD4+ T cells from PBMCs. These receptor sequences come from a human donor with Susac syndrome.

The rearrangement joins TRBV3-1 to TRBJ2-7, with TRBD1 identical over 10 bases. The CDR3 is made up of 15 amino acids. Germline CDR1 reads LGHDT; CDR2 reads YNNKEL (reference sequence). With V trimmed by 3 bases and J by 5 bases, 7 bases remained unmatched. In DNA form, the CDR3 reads TGTGCCAGCAGCCAGAAGGACAGGGGGTTCGACGAGCAGTACTTC. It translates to CASSQKDRGFDEQYF.

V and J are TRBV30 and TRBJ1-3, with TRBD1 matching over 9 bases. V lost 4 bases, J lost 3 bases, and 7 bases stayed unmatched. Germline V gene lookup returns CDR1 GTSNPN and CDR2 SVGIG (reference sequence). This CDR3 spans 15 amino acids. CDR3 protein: CAWKGQGQNGNTIYF. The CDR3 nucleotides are TGTGCCTGGAAAGGACAGGGGCAAAATGGAAACACCATATATTTT.